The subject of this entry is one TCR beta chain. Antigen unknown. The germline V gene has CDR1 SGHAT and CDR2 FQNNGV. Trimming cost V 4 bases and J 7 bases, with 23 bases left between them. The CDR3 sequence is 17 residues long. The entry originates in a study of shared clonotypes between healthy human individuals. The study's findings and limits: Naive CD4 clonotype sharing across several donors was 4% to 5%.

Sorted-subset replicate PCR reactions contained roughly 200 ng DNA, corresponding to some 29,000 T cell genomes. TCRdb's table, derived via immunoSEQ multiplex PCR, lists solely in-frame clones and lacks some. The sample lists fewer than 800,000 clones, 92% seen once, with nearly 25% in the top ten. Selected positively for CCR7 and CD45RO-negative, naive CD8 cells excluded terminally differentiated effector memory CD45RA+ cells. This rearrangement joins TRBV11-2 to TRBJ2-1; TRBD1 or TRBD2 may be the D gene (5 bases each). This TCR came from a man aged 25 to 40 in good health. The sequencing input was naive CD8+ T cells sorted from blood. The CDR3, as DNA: TGTGCCAGCAGCTCCCCACGAGGGGCGGGTCTATGGAATGAGCAGTTCTTC. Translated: CASSSPRGAGLWNEQFF. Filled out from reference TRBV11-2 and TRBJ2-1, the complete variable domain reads EAGVAQSPRYKIIEKRQSVAFWCNPISGHATLYWYQQILGQGPKLLIQFQNNGVVDDSQLPKDRFSAERLKGVDSTLKIQPAKLEDSAVYLCASSSPRGAGLWNEQFFGPGTRLTVL.